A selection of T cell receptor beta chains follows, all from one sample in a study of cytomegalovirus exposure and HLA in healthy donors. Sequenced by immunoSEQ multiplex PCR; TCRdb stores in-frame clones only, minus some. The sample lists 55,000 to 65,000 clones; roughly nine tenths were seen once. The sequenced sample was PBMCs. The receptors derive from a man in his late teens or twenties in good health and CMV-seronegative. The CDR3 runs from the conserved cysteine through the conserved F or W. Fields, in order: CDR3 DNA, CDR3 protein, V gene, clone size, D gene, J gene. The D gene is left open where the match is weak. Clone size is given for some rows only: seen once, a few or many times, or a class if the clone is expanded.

cdr3_nt: TGCGCCAGCAGCCAACGGCTAGCGGGGGCCTACGAGCAGTACTTC
cdr3_aa: CASSQRLAGAYEQYF
v_call: TRBV4-1
clone_size: -
d_call: TRBD2
j_call: TRBJ2-7

cdr3_nt: TGTGCCAGCAGACCGACAGGGTACACTGAAGCTTTCTTT
cdr3_aa: CASRPTGYTEAFF
v_call: TRBV27
clone_size: -
d_call: TRBD1
j_call: TRBJ1-1

cdr3_nt: TGTGCCAGCAGGTCGACAGTGAACACTGAAGCTTTCTTT
cdr3_aa: CASRSTVNTEAFF
v_call: TRBV6-5
clone_size: -
d_call: -
j_call: TRBJ1-1

cdr3_nt: TGCGCCAGCAGCGCGATGCGGGGTTCCTACGAGCAGTACTTC
cdr3_aa: CASSAMRGSYEQYF
v_call: TRBV5-1
clone_size: -
d_call: -
j_call: TRBJ2-7

cdr3_nt: TGTGCCAGCAGCGTAGGGGGCGGGATTCTCGGCTTGAGAGACTACAATGAGCAGTTCTTC
cdr3_aa: CASSVGGGILGLRDYNEQFF
v_call: TRBV9
clone_size: -
d_call: -
j_call: TRBJ2-1

cdr3_nt: TGCGCCAGTTCTAGTCTGGGGGGGGCCTACGAGCAGTACTTC
cdr3_aa: CASSSLGGAYEQYF
v_call: TRBV5-1
clone_size: -
d_call: TRBD2
j_call: TRBJ2-7

cdr3_nt: TGTGCCAGCAGTGGCCCTAGCGGAGGCGGAGAGACCCAGTACTTC
cdr3_aa: CASSGPSGGGETQYF
v_call: TRBV2
clone_size: -
d_call: TRBD2
j_call: TRBJ2-5

cdr3_nt: TGTGCCAGCAGTTTGGATGGACTAACGATTTACGAGCAGTACTTC
cdr3_aa: CASSLDGLTIYEQYF
v_call: TRBV5-6
clone_size: -
d_call: -
j_call: TRBJ2-7

cdr3_nt: TGCGCCAGCAGCCAAGACTTACTAGCGGGAGTTCAGCAAGAGACCCAGTACTTC
cdr3_aa: CASSQDLLAGVQQETQYF
v_call: TRBV4-3
clone_size: once
d_call: TRBD2
j_call: TRBJ2-5

cdr3_nt: TGTGCCTGGAGTGGGAGAAATCCCTACGAGCAGTACTTC
cdr3_aa: CAWSGRNPYEQYF
v_call: TRBV30
clone_size: -
d_call: -
j_call: TRBJ2-7

cdr3_nt: TGCGCCAGCAGCCAAGGGGGATCGGGAGGCGGCTCCTACAATGAGCAGTTCTTC
cdr3_aa: CASSQGGSGGGSYNEQFF
v_call: TRBV4-1
clone_size: -
d_call: TRBD2
j_call: TRBJ2-1

cdr3_nt: TGCGCCAGCAGCCAAGATCAGGCGGGAGCGTTGACCGGGGAGCTGTTTTTT
cdr3_aa: CASSQDQAGALTGELFF
v_call: TRBV4-3
clone_size: -
d_call: TRBD2
j_call: TRBJ2-2

cdr3_nt: TGTGCCAGCAGCTTACAGAGGGCCAATGAGCAGTTCTTC
cdr3_aa: CASSLQRANEQFF
v_call: TRBV7-9
clone_size: once
d_call: -
j_call: TRBJ2-1

cdr3_nt: TGTGCCAGCAGTTCCCTATTAGCGGGAGTATCCCCTCTCGAGCAGTACTTC
cdr3_aa: CASSSLLAGVSPLEQYF
v_call: TRBV7-8
clone_size: -
d_call: TRBD2
j_call: TRBJ2-7

cdr3_nt: TGCGCCAGCAGCCAAGTAACAGGGGGCATCGACGAGCAGTACTTC
cdr3_aa: CASSQVTGGIDEQYF
v_call: TRBV4-1
clone_size: -
d_call: TRBD1
j_call: TRBJ2-7

cdr3_nt: TGTGCCAGCAGCTTAGCTCCAAATAGCAATCAGCCCCAGCATTTT
cdr3_aa: CASSLAPNSNQPQHF
v_call: TRBV7-2
clone_size: -
d_call: -
j_call: TRBJ1-5

cdr3_nt: TGTGCCAGCAGCTTAGCCGGGGGGCGGGGAGAAAAACTGTTTTTT
cdr3_aa: CASSLAGGRGEKLFF
v_call: TRBV7-8
clone_size: -
d_call: -
j_call: TRBJ1-4

cdr3_nt: TGCAGCGTTGATTCCTGGGGCGGGAGTAGCCACGAGCAGTACTTC
cdr3_aa: CSVDSWGGSSHEQYF
v_call: TRBV29-1
clone_size: -
d_call: TRBD2
j_call: TRBJ2-7

cdr3_nt: TGTGCCAGCAGTTACGGGGCGGGAGGGGGCTACGAGCAGTACTTC
cdr3_aa: CASSYGAGGGYEQYF
v_call: TRBV6-5
clone_size: once
d_call: TRBD2
j_call: TRBJ2-7

cdr3_nt: TGTGCTAGTGGTTCGGGACTAGCGGGAGAACTCTACAATGAGCAGTTCTTC
cdr3_aa: CASGSGLAGELYNEQFF
v_call: TRBV12-5
clone_size: -
d_call: TRBD2
j_call: TRBJ2-1

cdr3_nt: TGCGCCAGCAGCTTGGACATGAGGGCCGGTGGGGCCAAAAACATTCAGTACTTC
cdr3_aa: CASSLDMRAGGAKNIQYF
v_call: TRBV5-1
clone_size: -
d_call: -
j_call: TRBJ2-4

cdr3_nt: TGTGCCAGTAGTATAGATCTGGCGGGGACTCACACAGATACGCAGTATTTT
cdr3_aa: CASSIDLAGTHTDTQYF
v_call: TRBV19
clone_size: -
d_call: -
j_call: TRBJ2-3

cdr3_nt: TGTGCCAGCGGCCCACAGGGCACTGAAGCTTTCTTT
cdr3_aa: CASGPQGTEAFF
v_call: TRBV28
clone_size: -
d_call: -
j_call: TRBJ1-1

cdr3_nt: TGTGCCAGCAGCCGGGACTTTACTAATGAGCAGTTCTTC
cdr3_aa: CASSRDFTNEQFF
v_call: TRBV7-2
clone_size: -
d_call: -
j_call: TRBJ2-1

cdr3_nt: TGTGCCAGCAGCCCGTGGGTACAGGTAACGACTGGAAACACCATATATTTT
cdr3_aa: CASSPWVQVTTGNTIYF
v_call: TRBV28
clone_size: -
d_call: -
j_call: TRBJ1-3

cdr3_nt: TGTGCCAGCAGCTTTTCGATGGGACTTCGCTCCTACGAGCAGTACTTC
cdr3_aa: CASSFSMGLRSYEQYF
v_call: TRBV7-9
clone_size: -
d_call: -
j_call: TRBJ2-7

cdr3_nt: TGTGCCAGCAGTGGCGGGGCCTACAATGAGCAGTTCTTC
cdr3_aa: CASSGGAYNEQFF
v_call: TRBV9
clone_size: -
d_call: -
j_call: TRBJ2-1

cdr3_nt: TGTGCCAGCAGCCAAGCAGGAGCTTCGAGTATATCGGGAAACTCCTACAATGAGCAGTTCTTC
cdr3_aa: CASSQAGASSISGNSYNEQFF
v_call: TRBV4-2
clone_size: once
d_call: -
j_call: TRBJ2-1

cdr3_nt: TGTGCCAGCTCAAGTACAGGAGACTCTGGAAACACCATATATTTT
cdr3_aa: CASSSTGDSGNTIYF
v_call: TRBV18
clone_size: -
d_call: -
j_call: TRBJ1-3

cdr3_nt: TGTGCCAGCAGTGATCAGATAACTGGAAACACCATATATTTT
cdr3_aa: CASSDQITGNTIYF
v_call: TRBV2
clone_size: -
d_call: -
j_call: TRBJ1-3

cdr3_nt: TGCGCCAGCAGCTATGGACAGCCTTCCTTGGGAGAGACCCAGTACTTC
cdr3_aa: CASSYGQPSLGETQYF
v_call: TRBV4-1
clone_size: -
d_call: -
j_call: TRBJ2-5

cdr3_nt: TGTGCCAGCAGCGCGCGACTAGAGCGCGATACGCAGTATTTT
cdr3_aa: CASSARLERDTQYF
v_call: TRBV9
clone_size: -
d_call: -
j_call: TRBJ2-3

cdr3_nt: TGCGCCAGCAGCCAACACCATGTACCCGGGACAGGGTTTAGCAATCAGCCCCAGCATTTT
cdr3_aa: CASSQHHVPGTGFSNQPQHF
v_call: TRBV4-1
clone_size: -
d_call: TRBD1
j_call: TRBJ1-5

cdr3_nt: TGTGCCACCTCGGCCGGGACAGGGGGAGGCGAGCAGTACTTC
cdr3_aa: CATSAGTGGGEQYF
v_call: TRBV27
clone_size: -
d_call: TRBD1
j_call: TRBJ2-7

cdr3_nt: TGTGCCATCAGTGAGGGGGGGACAGGCTCTGGAAACACCATATATTTT
cdr3_aa: CAISEGGTGSGNTIYF
v_call: TRBV10-3
clone_size: -
d_call: TRBD1
j_call: TRBJ1-3

cdr3_nt: TGTGCCAGCAGTTTAGCAGACTACACTGAAGCTTTCTTT
cdr3_aa: CASSLADYTEAFF
v_call: TRBV28
clone_size: -
d_call: -
j_call: TRBJ1-1

cdr3_nt: TGTGCCAGCAGCGAGACAGCACTCATCCCCTACGAGCAGTACTTC
cdr3_aa: CASSETALIPYEQYF
v_call: TRBV7-2
clone_size: -
d_call: -
j_call: TRBJ2-7

cdr3_nt: TGTGCTAGTGGTTCACCTAGGGGATCCACAGATACGCAGTATTTT
cdr3_aa: CASGSPRGSTDTQYF
v_call: TRBV12-5
clone_size: -
d_call: -
j_call: TRBJ2-3

cdr3_nt: TGCAGTGCTAACGGGAACTACGGCTACACCTTC
cdr3_aa: CSANGNYGYTF
v_call: TRBV20-1
clone_size: -
d_call: -
j_call: TRBJ1-2

cdr3_nt: TGTGCCAGTAGTATGTTCACGGGGAACCAAGAGACCCAGTACTTC
cdr3_aa: CASSMFTGNQETQYF
v_call: TRBV19
clone_size: -
d_call: -
j_call: TRBJ2-5

cdr3_nt: TGTGCCAGCAGTACCAAGGGACTAGCGGGAACGAACACCGGGGAGCTGTTTTTT
cdr3_aa: CASSTKGLAGTNTGELFF
v_call: TRBV27
clone_size: -
d_call: TRBD2
j_call: TRBJ2-2

cdr3_nt: TGTGCCAGCTCACCACCTAATCTAAATGAAAAACTGTTTTTT
cdr3_aa: CASSPPNLNEKLFF
v_call: TRBV18
clone_size: -
d_call: -
j_call: TRBJ1-4

cdr3_nt: TGTGCCTGGAGGCTTACAGCGAACACTGAAGCTTTCTTT
cdr3_aa: CAWRLTANTEAFF
v_call: TRBV30
clone_size: -
d_call: -
j_call: TRBJ1-1

cdr3_nt: TGTGCCAGTTTGGACCCTAGCGGGAGCTACAATGAGCAGTTCTTC
cdr3_aa: CASLDPSGSYNEQFF
v_call: TRBV2
clone_size: -
d_call: TRBD2
j_call: TRBJ2-1

cdr3_nt: TGTGCATGCCGAGCGGGAGACAATGAGCAGTTCTTC
cdr3_aa: CACRAGDNEQFF
v_call: TRBV11-2
clone_size: -
d_call: TRBD2
j_call: TRBJ2-1

cdr3_nt: TGTGCCAGGATTATTGAGGAGACCCAGTACTTC
cdr3_aa: CARIIEETQYF
v_call: TRBV6-5
clone_size: -
d_call: -
j_call: TRBJ2-5

cdr3_nt: TGTGCCAGCAGCCCCAAGGTGGTAGCCCCCACCTCCTACAATGAGCAGTTCTTC
cdr3_aa: CASSPKVVAPTSYNEQFF
v_call: TRBV11-2
clone_size: -
d_call: -
j_call: TRBJ2-1

cdr3_nt: TGTGCCAGCAGCCACAGGGGGCGGAGGGTCGCTGAAGCTTTCTTT
cdr3_aa: CASSHRGRRVAEAFF
v_call: TRBV28
clone_size: -
d_call: TRBD1
j_call: TRBJ1-1

cdr3_nt: TGTGCCAGCAGTTACTCCGGGACTAGTCGTCCCTACGAGCAGTACTTC
cdr3_aa: CASSYSGTSRPYEQYF
v_call: TRBV6-5
clone_size: -
d_call: TRBD2
j_call: TRBJ2-7

cdr3_nt: TGTGCCAGCAGCCACCCCTTTCCGGACAGGATAATTAAGCCCCAGCATTTT
cdr3_aa: CASSHPFPDRIIKPQHF
v_call: TRBV11-3
clone_size: -
d_call: TRBD1
j_call: TRBJ1-5

cdr3_nt: TGTGCCAGCAGTTTCTTACTGGGACAGGGTTTTTTTCGCGGGGAGCTGTTTTTT
cdr3_aa: CASSFLLGQGFFRGELFF
v_call: TRBV27
clone_size: -
d_call: TRBD1
j_call: TRBJ2-2

cdr3_nt: TGCAGCGTTGAAGATGAGTTCTCAGGGGCCGAGCAGTACTTC
cdr3_aa: CSVEDEFSGAEQYF
v_call: TRBV29-1
clone_size: -
d_call: -
j_call: TRBJ2-7

cdr3_nt: TGTGCCAGCAGCGGGGGACAGACAGTAACTGAAAAACTGTTTTTT
cdr3_aa: CASSGGQTVTEKLFF
v_call: TRBV7-9
clone_size: -
d_call: TRBD1
j_call: TRBJ1-4

cdr3_nt: TGCAGCGCGGCGGACAGATCCTACGAGCAGTACTTC
cdr3_aa: CSAADRSYEQYF
v_call: TRBV29-1
clone_size: -
d_call: -
j_call: TRBJ2-7

cdr3_nt: TGCGCCAGCAGCTTGGCTTATCCGGGACTAGCGGACACCGGGGAGCTGTTTTTT
cdr3_aa: CASSLAYPGLADTGELFF
v_call: TRBV5-1
clone_size: -
d_call: TRBD2
j_call: TRBJ2-2